This entry describes one T cell receptor (beta chain). Antigen unknown. Sequenced by immunoSEQ multiplex PCR; TCRdb stores in-frame clones only, minus some. The sample contains approximately 82,000 clones, over 85% of which appear only once. The CDR3 covers 14 residues. Trimming removed 4 bases at V and 1 base at J, with 11 bases between. Germline V gene sequence: CDR1 MDHEN, CDR2 SYDVKM. This entry comes from a study of Tregs in tolerant kidney transplant recipients. General study findings and limits: Changing PCR primers prevented nucleotide comparison between some patients' samples. Activated donor B cell expansion appeared to reveal the most relevant donor-specific TCRbeta repertoire.

Related graft donors supplied nonmyeloablative bone marrow transplants, and mixed chimerism was transient. The sequencing used CD4+ T cells from blood (PBMCs), collected 12 months after the transplant. The sequence was obtained from a human patient who received a combined kidney and bone marrow transplant. The graft donor may account for some of the T cells. The chain couples TRBV28 to TRBJ2-7; maybe TRBD1 (6 bases). This CDR3 is CASSSPDRSYEQYF. DNA for the CDR3: TGTGCCAGCAGTTCCCCGGACAGATCCTACGAGCAGTACTTC.